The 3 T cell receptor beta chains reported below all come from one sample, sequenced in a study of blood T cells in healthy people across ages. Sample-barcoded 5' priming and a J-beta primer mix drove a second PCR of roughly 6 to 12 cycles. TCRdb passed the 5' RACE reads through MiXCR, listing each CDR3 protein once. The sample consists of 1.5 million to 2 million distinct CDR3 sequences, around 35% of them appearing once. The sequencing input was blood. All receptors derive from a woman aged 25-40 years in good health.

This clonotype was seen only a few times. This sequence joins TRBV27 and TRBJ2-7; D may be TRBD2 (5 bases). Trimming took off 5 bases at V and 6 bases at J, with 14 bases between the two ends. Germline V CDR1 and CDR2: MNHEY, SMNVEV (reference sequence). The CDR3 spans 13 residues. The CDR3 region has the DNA TGTGCCAGCAGTGCCCTCATGGGAGCCGAGCAGTACTTC. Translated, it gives CASSALMGAEQYF.

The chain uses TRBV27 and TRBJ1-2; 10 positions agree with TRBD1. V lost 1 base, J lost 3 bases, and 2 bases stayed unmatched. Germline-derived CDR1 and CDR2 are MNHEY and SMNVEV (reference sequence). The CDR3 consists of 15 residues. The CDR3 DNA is TGTGCCAGCAGTTTATGGGGACAGGGGCACTATGGCTACACCTTC. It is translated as CASSLWGQGHYGYTF.

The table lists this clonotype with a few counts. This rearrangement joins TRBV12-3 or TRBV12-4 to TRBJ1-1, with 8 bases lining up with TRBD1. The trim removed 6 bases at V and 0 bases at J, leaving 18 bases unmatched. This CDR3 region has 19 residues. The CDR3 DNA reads TGTGCCAGCAGATATGGACAGGGAGGGGGCATCACTTTGAACACTGAAGCTTTCTTT. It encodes CASRYGQGGGITLNTEAFF.